The 29 T cell receptor beta chains below all came from one sample that was sequenced in a study of regulatory T cells in long-lasting Graves disease. Researchers made TCR beta libraries by using iRepertoire HTBI primers and running Arm-PCR on CDR3 regions. One entry per CDR3 protein results from TCRdb running MiXCR on the multiplex PCR reads. The sample has about 420,000 distinct CDR3 sequences, approximately 16% seen once. The time point: newly diagnosed GD, antithyroid drugs for less than 3 months. Extracted RNA from PBMCs served as the source of the TCR library. These data were likewise used in another study, on T cells in Graves' hyperthyroidism and ophthalmopathy.

The input for sequencing was peripheral blood mononuclear cells (PBMCs), taken at new diagnosis, from a patient treated with antithyroid drugs. These receptors were collected from a woman between 18 and 30 years old with Graves disease.

This clonotype was seen ten or more times. Its ends do not fully match the called genes, so a read error is possible. The chain uses TRBV5-1 and TRBJ1-1; D perhaps matches TRBD1 (6 bases). The CDR3 contains 14 residues. The V gene's germline CDR1 is SGHRS and CDR2 YFSETQ. CDR3 in DNA: TGCGCCAGCAACTCTCCTAACCCGGGGGACACCCGAAGCTTT. As protein: CASNSPNPGDTRSF.

This clonotype was counted many times. V and J are TRBV18 and TRBJ2-3; TRBD1 agrees at 10 bases. V lost 6 bases and J lost 2; bases outside the gene matches: 5. In germline, CDR1 is KGHSH, CDR2 LQKENI. The CDR3 length is 15 residues. CDR3 residues: CASSPGQGNTDTQYF. The CDR3 coding sequence is TGTGCCAGCTCCCCGGGACAGGGGAACACAGATACGCAGTATTTT.

This clonotype was observed many times. The CDR3 loop is CASSYGLAGSYEQYF. CDR3 in DNA: TGTGCCAGCAGTTACGGACTAGCGGGCTCCTACGAGCAGTACTTC. This chain connects TRBV6-2 or TRBV6-3 to TRBJ2-7; TRBD2 matches 11 bases. With V trimmed by 2 bases and J by 0 bases, 0 bases remained unmatched. The germline gives CDR1 MNHEY, CDR2 SVGEGT. The CDR3 has 15 amino acids.

This clonotype was recorded many times. The rearrangement uses TRBV7-8 and TRBJ1-1, with a tentative D call TRBD1 (6 bases). The CDR3 consists of 14 residues. Germline loops: CDR1 SGHVS, CDR2 FQNEAQ. Trimming took off 6 bases at V and 1 base at J, with 12 bases between the two ends. CDR3 region: CASRSIRGNTEAFF. As DNA, the CDR3 is TGTGCCAGCAGGTCAATCAGGGGGAACACTGAAGCTTTCTTT. Looking up the rest from reference TRBV7-8 and TRBJ1-1 gives the full variable domain: GAGVSQSPRYKVAKRGQDVALRCDPISGHVSLFWYQQALGQGPEFLTYFQNEAQLDKSGLPSDRFFAERPEGSVSTLKIQRTQQEDSAVYLCASRSIRGNTEAFFGQGTRLTVV.

This clonotype was counted a few times. The chain couples TRBV2 to TRBJ2-1, with 13 bases aligning to TRBD2. The trim removed 5 bases at V and 6 bases at J, leaving 4 bases unmatched. Germline CDR1 SNHLY, CDR2 FYNNEI. There are 15 residues in the CDR3. The CDR3 DNA reads as TGTGCCAGCAGTACACTAGCGGGAGGGGGCAATGAGCAGTTCTTC. This translates into CASSTLAGGGNEQFF.

This clonotype came up many times. This rearrangement joins TRBV5-1 to TRBJ2-7, with TRBD2 identical over 8 bases. Germline V CDR1 and CDR2: SGHRS, YFSETQ. The V and J ends lost 5 bases and 2 bases, in that order; junction bases with no gene match: 9. The length of the CDR3 is 15 residues. CDR3 DNA: TGCGCCAGCAGTTCTGATGGGACTAGAGCCTACGAGCAGTACTTC. Its translation is CASSSDGTRAYEQYF.

This clonotype was picked up many times. The chain links TRBV28 to TRBJ1-5; D uncertain. CDR3 length: 14 residues. Trimming stripped 7 bases from V and 0 bases from J, with 10 bases between. Germline CDR1 MDHEN, CDR2 SYDVKM. The CDR3 loop is CASTGDYSNQPQHF. The DNA for the CDR3 is TGTGCCAGCACAGGAGATTATAGCAATCAGCCCCAGCATTTT.

V and J are TRBV6-1 and TRBJ1-2; D is undetermined. Germline assignment: CDR1 MNHNS and CDR2 SASEGT. Trimming took off 8 bases at V and 2 bases at J, with 12 bases between the two ends. CDR3 length: 13 amino acids. The CDR3 DNA is TGTGCCAGCCTAGGGAGCAAAAACTATGGCTACACCTTC. Protein: CASLGSKNYGYTF.

The J gene is TRBJ2-3, the V gene TRBV20-1; 7 bases are shared with TRBD1. Trimming removed 4 bases from V and 6 bases from J; junction bases left unmatched: 13. This CDR3 contains 15 residues. Germline-derived CDR1 and CDR2 are DFQATT and SNEGSKA (reference sequence). CDR3 nucleotides: TGCAGTGCTAAAAGATTAGACAGGGTGGGCGATACGCAGTATTTT. It specifies CSAKRLDRVGDTQYF.

This clonotype was detected only a few times. The V gene is TRBV4-1, the J gene TRBJ2-5; 8 bases agree with TRBD2. V lost 0 bases and J lost 5; bases outside the gene matches: 8. The CDR3 runs 16 residues. CDR1 is MGHRA, CDR2 YSYEKL, per germline. DNA of the CDR3: TGCGCCAGCAGCCAAGATGGAGCGGGAGAGTGGGAGACCCAGTACTTC. Translation: CASSQDGAGEWETQYF.

A remark on this clonotype: Being one base from a much bigger clone, this may be a read error. The genes are TRBV28 and TRBJ2-1, with D maybe TRBD2 (6 bases). CDR1 MDHEN and CDR2 SYDVKM come from the germline V gene. CDR3 length: 13 residues. CDR3 loop: CVSSFGGDNEQFF. CDR3 nucleotide sequence: TGTGTCAGCAGTTTTGGAGGGGACAATGAGCAGTTCTTC. Full variable domain (remainder filled in from reference TRBV28 and TRBJ2-1): DVKVTQSSRYLVKRTGEKVFLECVQDMDHENMFWYRQDPGLGLRLIYFSYDVKMKEKGDIPEGYSVSREKKERFSLILESASTNQTSMYLCVSSFGGDNEQFFGPGTRLTVL.

This clonotype has ten or more counts. The chain employs TRBV7-9 and TRBJ2-5, with 7 bases that match TRBD2. CDR1 and CDR2 (germline): SEHNR, FQNEAQ (reference sequence). The CDR3 extends over 16 amino acids. Trimming cost V 3 bases and J 0 bases; bases outside gene matches: 7. In nucleotides, the CDR3 is TGTGCCAGCAGCTTTTTGCGGGAGTGGGACCAAGAGACCCAGTACTTC. Protein: CASSFLREWDQETQYF.

This clonotype was observed once. The chain's CDR3 is CASSPGFNGYTF. CDR3 coding DNA: TGTGCCAGCAGCCCAGGGTTTAATGGCTACACCTTC. The genes are TRBV12-3 or TRBV12-4 and TRBJ1-2; TRBD1 might be the D (5 bases). This CDR3 comprises 12 residues. The V end lost 6 bases, the J end lost 6 bases, and 11 bases lay between the germline ends.

Only a few counts were recorded for this clonotype. CDR3 sequence: CASSPLEGNEQFF. The CDR3 bases are TGTGCCAGCAGCCCCCTTGAGGGGAATGAGCAGTTCTTC. This sequence joins TRBV7-9 and TRBJ2-1, with D perhaps assigned TRBD1 or TRBD2 (5 bases each). Per the germline V gene, CDR1 is SEHNR and CDR2 is FQNEAQ (reference sequence). This CDR3 comprises 13 residues. V was trimmed by 5 bases and J by 7 bases, leaving 12 bases between them.

There are a few counts of this clonotype. The chain couples TRBV2 to TRBJ2-1; D ambiguous. In germline, CDR1 is SNHLY, CDR2 FYNNEI. CDR3 length: 11 amino acids. V lost 3 bases and J 8 bases, leaving 5 bases between the germline ends. In nucleotides, the CDR3 is TGTGCCAGCAGTGAGGTCTATGAGCAGTTCTTC. Protein sequence: CASSEVYEQFF.

With respect to this clonotype: A much larger clonotype is one base distant, so this may be a read error. The chain is built from TRBV12-3 or TRBV12-4 and TRBJ2-7; D tentatively reads TRBD1 or TRBD2 (5 bases each). The V end was cut by 4 bases, the J end by 3 bases, with 13 bases between. The CDR3 extends over 14 amino acids. CDR3 sequence reads: CASSSEGRGYEQYF. The CDR3 bases are TGTGCCAGCAGTTCTGAGGGACGGGGCTACGAGCAGTACTTC.

Comments on this clonotype: A read error may explain this, as a much larger clone is one base away. The V gene is TRBV30, the J gene TRBJ2-4; 9 nucleotides align to TRBD2. Germline V gene lookup returns CDR1 GTSNPN and CDR2 SVGIG (reference sequence). Losses at the gene ends were 0 bases for V and 13 bases for J; bases not matched to a gene: 13. The CDR3 runs to 15 residues. The CDR3, as DNA: TGTGCCTGGAGTGTAGGCGGGAGGGATACGAATGAGCAGTACTTC. The encoded protein is CAWSVGGRDTNEQYF. The variable domain in full, with the rest retrieved from reference TRBV30 and TRBJ2-4, is SQTIHQWPATLVQPVGSPLSLECTVEGTSNPNLYWYRQAAGRGLQLLFYSVGIGQISSEVPQNLSASRPQDRQFILSSKKLLLSDSGFYLCAWSVGGRDTNEQYFGAGTRLSVL.

This clonotype was recorded many times. The chain recombines TRBV28 with TRBJ2-5; TRBD2 might be the D (6 bases). Germline V gives CDR1 MDHEN, CDR2 SYDVKM. Trimming took 2 bases from V and 5 from J, leaving 21 bases between them. The CDR3 consists of 17 residues. The CDR3 here is CASSLTGEGRPAETQYF. DNA of the CDR3: TGTGCCAGCAGTTTAACGGGAGAGGGGCGTCCCGCTGAGACCCAGTACTTC.

This clonotype has ten or more counts. This chain joins TRBV7-2 and TRBJ2-1; TRBD2 agrees at 9 bases. The CDR3 covers 17 residues. V lost 3 bases, J lost 5 bases, and 11 bases stayed unmatched. Germline V gene data show CDR1 as SGHTA and CDR2 as FQGNSA. CDR3 protein: CASSFLPAGGRHNEQFF. DNA for the CDR3: TGTGCCAGCAGCTTCCTCCCGGCGGGAGGGCGGCACAATGAGCAGTTCTTC. Together with reference TRBV7-2 and TRBJ2-1, the CDR3 gives the full variable domain: GAGVSQSPSNKVTEKGKDVELRCDPISGHTALYWYRQSLGQGLEFLIYFQGNSAPDKSGLPSDRFSAERTGGSVSTLTIQRTQQEDSAVYLCASSFLPAGGRHNEQFFGPGTRLTVL.

V gene TRBV28 combines with J gene TRBJ2-2; 8 nucleotides match TRBD1. The CDR3 loop spans 14 amino acids. V lost 9 bases and J lost 2; bases outside the gene matches: 5. Germline CDR1 reads MDHEN; CDR2 reads SYDVKM. As DNA, the CDR3 is TGTGCCAGTGCAGGACAGGGCAACACCGGGGAGCTGTTTTTT. Its translation is CASAGQGNTGELFF.

This clonotype was detected many times. This rearrangement joins TRBV5-1 to TRBJ1-4; D unclear. Germline assignment: CDR1 SGHRS and CDR2 YFSETQ. CDR3 size: 12 residues. Trimming pared 0 bases from V and 8 bases from J, leaving 5 bases between. CDR3 loop: CASSLACEKLFF. CDR3 in DNA: TGCGCCAGCAGCTTGGCTTGCGAAAAACTGTTTTTT.

This clonotype was recorded many times. The rearrangement links TRBV7-8 to TRBJ2-7, with a tentative D call TRBD1 (6 bases). This CDR3 spans 14 amino acids. Germline values: CDR1 SGHVS, CDR2 FQNEAQ. V was trimmed by 6 bases and J by 1 base, leaving 13 bases between them. The chain's CDR3 is CASSRDTLSYEQYF. Written as DNA, the CDR3 is TGTGCCAGCAGTCGGGACACCCTATCCTACGAGCAGTACTTC.

This chain uses TRBV7-9 with TRBJ2-1, with 9 bases aligning to TRBD2. Germline V gene sequence: CDR1 SEHNR, CDR2 FQNEAQ (reference sequence). This CDR3 is built from 15 residues. V shed 1 base and J 8 bases; nucleotides not matched to a gene: 6. The CDR3 reads CASSLGGTSSYEQFF. The CDR3 DNA reads as TGTGCCAGCAGCTTAGGAGGGACTAGCTCCTATGAGCAGTTCTTC.

The sample holds many counts of this clonotype. The V gene is TRBV28, the J gene TRBJ2-5; D remains unclear. CDR1 and CDR2 (germline): MDHEN, SYDVKM. This CDR3 is built from 12 residues. With 4 bases removed from V and 8 bases from J, the gap between germline ends came to 11 bases. DNA for the CDR3: TGTGCCAGCAGTTGGGGATTAGGCACCCAGTACTTC. Translating gives CASSWGLGTQYF.

The rearrangement joins TRBV5-5 to TRBJ2-6; D call uncertain. CDR3 length: 17 amino acids. The germline CDR1 and CDR2 sequences are SGHKS and YYEKEE (reference sequence). Trimming stripped 0 bases from V and 0 bases from J, with 10 bases between. The DNA of the CDR3 is TGTGCCAGCAGCTTGGTCTCGGATAGCTCTGGGGCCAACGTCCTGACTTTC. Protein sequence: CASSLVSDSSGANVLTF.

The rearrangement joins TRBV5-1 to TRBJ2-1, with D perhaps matching TRBD2 (7 bases). The ends were cut back, 0 bases at V and 8 bases at J, with 15 bases in the middle. CDR3 length: 15 amino acids. CDR1 and CDR2 (germline): SGHRS, YFSETQ. This CDR3 is CASSLASGGGDEQFF. CDR3 DNA: TGCGCCAGCAGCTTGGCCAGTGGGGGGGGCGATGAGCAGTTCTTC.

In this sample, this clonotype turned up once. The chain couples TRBV5-1 to TRBJ2-5; 9 nucleotides match TRBD1. The V segment lost 3 bases and the J segment 5 bases; nucleotides outside the gene matches: 11. CDR1 and CDR2 from the germline V gene are SGHRS and YFSETQ. The CDR3 covers 16 residues. The DNA for the CDR3 is TGCGCCAGCAGCTCAAGGGGACAGGGCGATCTGGAGACCCAGTACTTC. Translating gives CASSSRGQGDLETQYF.

Comment on this clonotype: The germline gene is not matched at one end of the junction; a read error may be the cause. This sequence joins TRBV7-2 and TRBJ2-5; D remains ambiguous. In germline, CDR1 is SGHTA, CDR2 FQGNSA. CDR3 length: 13 residues. CDR3: CAGRRRPQETQYF. In DNA, the CDR3 is TGTGCCGGCAGAAGAAGACCCCAAGAGACCCAGTACTTC. The entire variable domain, with the rest obtained from reference TRBV7-2 and TRBJ2-5, is as follows: GAGVSQSPSNKVTEKGKDVELRCDPISGHTALYWYRQSLGQGLEFLIYFQGNSAPDKSGLPSDRFSAERTGGSVSTLTIQRTQQEDSAVYLCAGRRRPQETQYFGPGTRLLVL.

This clonotype was detected ten times or more. CDR3 in DNA: TGTGCCAGCAGCTTAGCATATCTGGATGAGCAGTTCTTC. Its protein is CASSLAYLDEQFF. The chain uses TRBV7-2 and TRBJ2-1; no clear D gene. This CDR3 has 13 residues. V lost 0 bases and J lost 8, with 8 bases in between. Germline V gene lookup returns CDR1 SGHTA and CDR2 FQGNSA.